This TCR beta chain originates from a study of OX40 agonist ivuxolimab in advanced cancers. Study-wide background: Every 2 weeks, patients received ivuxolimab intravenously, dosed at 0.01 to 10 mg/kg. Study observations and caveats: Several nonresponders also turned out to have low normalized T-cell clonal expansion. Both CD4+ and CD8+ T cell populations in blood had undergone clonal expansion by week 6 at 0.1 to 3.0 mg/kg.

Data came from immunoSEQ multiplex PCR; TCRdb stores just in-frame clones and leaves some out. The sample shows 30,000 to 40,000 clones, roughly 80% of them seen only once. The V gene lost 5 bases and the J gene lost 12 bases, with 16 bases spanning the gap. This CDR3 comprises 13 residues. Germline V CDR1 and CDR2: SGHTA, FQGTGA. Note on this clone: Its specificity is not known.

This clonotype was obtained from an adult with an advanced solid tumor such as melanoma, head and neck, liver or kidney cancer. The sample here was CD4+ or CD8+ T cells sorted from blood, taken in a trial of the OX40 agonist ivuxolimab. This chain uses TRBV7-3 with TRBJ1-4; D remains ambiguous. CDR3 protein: CASSPSPLLELFF. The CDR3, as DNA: TGTGCCAGCAGCCCCAGCCCACTTCTGGAACTGTTTTTT.